The 7 T cell receptor beta chains listed next were all sequenced from one sample in a study of blood T cell repertoires in COVID-19 (dated by TCRdb to about 2020). Library prep was done by the immunoSEQ multiplex PCR assay. In TCRdb, the immuneACCESS table is reduced to in-frame sequences with V and J assigned. These tables do not hold every clone; where another copy was compared, an unresolved V gene accounts for under half, and the others remain unexplained. A total of about 370,000 clones appear in this sample, roughly 90% of them only once. The ten largest clones take up approximately 3% of the sample. Source material: peripheral blood. These receptors were collected from a woman in her 30s with COVID-19, enrolled during active disease.

This CDR3 is CASSQEGGRKYEQYF. Here the CDR3 DNA reads TGCGCCAGCAGCCAAGAGGGAGGCAGAAAATACGAGCAGTACTTC. The chain carries TRBV4-1 and TRBJ2-7; D may be TRBD2 (6 bases). Trimming stripped 0 bases from V and 4 bases from J, with 13 bases between. The V gene's germline CDR1 is MGHRA and CDR2 YSYEKL. The CDR3 runs to 15 residues.

V is TRBV27 and J is TRBJ2-7; tentative D call: TRBD1 (6 bases). The CDR3 has 18 residues. Per the germline V gene, CDR1 is MNHEY and CDR2 is SMNVEV (reference sequence). Trimming shortened V by 6 bases and J by 0 bases, and 24 bases separated the two germline ends. CDR3 in amino acids: CASSFYYLQGYSSYEQYV. DNA for the CDR3: TGTGCCAGCAGCTTCTACTACCTGCAGGGGTACAGCTCCTACGAGCAGTACGTC.

The CDR3 region is CASSRDRVGYNEQFF. For the CDR3, the DNA is TGTGCCAGTAGCAGGGACAGGGTCGGTTACAATGAGCAGTTCTTC. The chain recombines TRBV19 with TRBJ2-1; 9 bases are shared with TRBD1. The junction had 7 bases not matched to a gene; V was cut back by 6 bases and J by 4 bases. Germline CDR1 LNHDA, CDR2 SQIVND (reference sequence). The CDR3 runs 15 residues.

This clone occurred once. The chain couples TRBV5-8 to TRBJ2-4, with 8 bases matching TRBD1. The V gene's germline CDR1 is SGHTS and CDR2 YDEGEE. The J segment lost 8 bases and the V segment lost 4 bases, leaving 8 bases of the junction unmatched. The CDR3 runs 14 residues. The CDR3: CASSGDRNGDIQYF. CDR3 DNA: TGTGCCAGCAGCGGGGACAGGAATGGGGACATTCAGTACTTC.

This clone was found a few times. The chain uses TRBV7-2 and TRBJ2-7, with TRBD2 matching 8 bases. The CDR3 is 12 residues long. The J segment lost 7 bases and the V segment lost 3 bases, leaving 2 bases of the junction unmatched. The germline CDR1 and CDR2 sequences are SGHTA and FQGNSA. CDR3 DNA: TGTGCCAGCAGCTTCGCGGGGGGTGAGCAGTACGTC. This translates into CASSFAGGEQYV.

This clone was recorded once. V gene TRBV21-1 combines with J gene TRBJ1-4. TRBV21-1 is labeled a pseudogene. The CDR3 is made up of 17 amino acids. The CDR3 is CASSDAGGTGILEKLFF. In nucleotides, the CDR3 is TGTGCCAGCAGCGATGCGGGGGGTACAGGTATACTCGAAAAACTGTTTTTT.

The chain is built from TRBV4-3 and TRBJ1-1, with D perhaps TRBD1 (6 bases). The CDR3 extends over 14 amino acids. Germline lookup yields CDR1 LGHNA and CDR2 YSLEER. Trimming shortened V by 1 base and J by 11 bases, and 17 bases separated the two germline ends. Here the CDR3 reads CASSQVGGGNDAFF. In DNA form, the CDR3 reads TGCGCCAGCAGCCAAGTGGGCGGGGGCAATGATGCTTTCTTT.